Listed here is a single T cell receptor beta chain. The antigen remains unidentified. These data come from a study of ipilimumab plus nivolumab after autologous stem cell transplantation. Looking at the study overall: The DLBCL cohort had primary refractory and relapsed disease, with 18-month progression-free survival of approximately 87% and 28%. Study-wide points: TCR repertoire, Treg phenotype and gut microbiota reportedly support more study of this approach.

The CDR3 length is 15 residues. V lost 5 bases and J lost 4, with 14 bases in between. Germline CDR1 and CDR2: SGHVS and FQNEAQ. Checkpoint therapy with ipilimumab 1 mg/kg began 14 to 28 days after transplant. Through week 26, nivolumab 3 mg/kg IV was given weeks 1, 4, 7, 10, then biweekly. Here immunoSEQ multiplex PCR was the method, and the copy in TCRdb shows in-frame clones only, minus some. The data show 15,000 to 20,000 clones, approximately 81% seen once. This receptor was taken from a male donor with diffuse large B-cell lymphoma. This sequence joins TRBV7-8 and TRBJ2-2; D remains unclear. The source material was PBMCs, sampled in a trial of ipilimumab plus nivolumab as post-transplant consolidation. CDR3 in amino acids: CASSQSRWGTGELFF. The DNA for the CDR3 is TGTGCCAGCAGCCAATCAAGGTGGGGCACCGGGGAGCTGTTTTTT.